This is a list of T cell receptor beta chains from one sample in a study of a mutant IDH1 vaccine in newly diagnosed glioma. Which antigens these TCRs recognize remains unknown. Assay used: immunoSEQ multiplex PCR; TCRdb lists only in-frame clones, some missing. This table holds tens of thousands of clones, around 84% found once. The source was PBMCs, collected from a glioma patient whose treatment included an IDH1 peptide vaccine. Receptors originate from a man aged 25-45 years with glioma. Both conserved end residues are part of each CDR3. A D gene is named only where the DNA matches it firmly. Size values are once, few and many counts, or a class for expanded clones, and some rows have none.

V gene: TRBV29-1; clone size: -; J gene: TRBJ1-3; D gene: -; CDR3 DNA: TGCAGCGTTGTTCTGGGGGGAAACACCATATATTTT; CDR3 protein: CSVVLGGNTIYF
V gene: TRBV5-1; clone size: -; J gene: TRBJ1-2; D gene: -; CDR3 DNA: TGCGCCAGCAGCTCGAGTCGGGACCGCTTTAACTATGGCTACACCTTC; CDR3 protein: CASSSSRDRFNYGYTF
V gene: TRBV18; clone size: -; J gene: TRBJ2-3; D gene: -; CDR3 DNA: TGTGCCAGCTCACCACCGTTAAAGGGCTCTAGCACAGATACGCAGTATTTT; CDR3 protein: CASSPPLKGSSTDTQYF
V gene: TRBV18; clone size: -; J gene: TRBJ2-3; D gene: -; CDR3 DNA: TGTGCCAGCTCACGTGACGGCACAGATACGCAGTATTTT; CDR3 protein: CASSRDGTDTQYF
V gene: TRBV5-4; clone size: -; J gene: TRBJ2-7; D gene: -; CDR3 DNA: TGTGCCAGCAGCTTGGTCGAGGGGGGAACCTACGAGCAGTACTTC; CDR3 protein: CASSLVEGGTYEQYF
V gene: TRBV4-2; clone size: -; J gene: TRBJ2-5; D gene: -; CDR3 DNA: TGTGCCAGCAGCCAAGCGAGGACAGCCCAAGAGACCCAGTACTTC; CDR3 protein: CASSQARTAQETQYF
V gene: TRBV15; clone size: -; J gene: TRBJ1-4; D gene: TRBD1; CDR3 DNA: TGTGCCACCAGCAGGGACAGGGTGTACGAAAAACTGTTTTTT; CDR3 protein: CATSRDRVYEKLFF
V gene: TRBV6-5; clone size: -; J gene: TRBJ2-1; D gene: -; CDR3 DNA: TGTGCCAGCAGTTACCCCGGGGCAGGGGCTTACAATGAGCAGTTCTTC; CDR3 protein: CASSYPGAGAYNEQFF
V gene: TRBV28; clone size: -; J gene: TRBJ2-2; D gene: -; CDR3 DNA: TGTGCCAGCACCTTACCAGGGACCGGGGAGCTGTTTTTT; CDR3 protein: CASTLPGTGELFF
V gene: TRBV5-6; clone size: -; J gene: TRBJ1-1; D gene: -; CDR3 DNA: TGTGCCAGCAGCTTCGAGGGACTTAGGGATATCACTGAAGCTTTCTTT; CDR3 protein: CASSFEGLRDITEAFF
V gene: TRBV9; clone size: few; J gene: TRBJ1-2; D gene: -; CDR3 DNA: TGTGCCAGCAGCGGTGTCTATGGCTACACCTTC; CDR3 protein: CASSGVYGYTF
V gene: TRBV10-2; clone size: -; J gene: TRBJ2-1; D gene: TRBD1; CDR3 DNA: TGCGCCAGCAGTCTGGACAGGGTCTACAATGAGCAGTTCTTC; CDR3 protein: CASSLDRVYNEQFF
V gene: TRBV6-5; clone size: -; J gene: TRBJ2-7; D gene: -; CDR3 DNA: TGTGCCAGCAGCTTCGATGGGAGATACGAGCAGTACTTC; CDR3 protein: CASSFDGRYEQYF
V gene: TRBV6-5; clone size: -; J gene: TRBJ2-3; D gene: -; CDR3 DNA: TGTGCCAGCAGTTACTTAGCTTCGACTAGCACAGATACGCAGTATTTT; CDR3 protein: CASSYLASTSTDTQYF
V gene: TRBV6-5; clone size: -; J gene: TRBJ1-2; D gene: -; CDR3 DNA: TGTGCCAGCAGTTATCCCGGGGAGGCCACCTTC; CDR3 protein: CASSYPGEATF
V gene: TRBV5-8; clone size: -; J gene: TRBJ1-4; D gene: -; CDR3 DNA: TGTGCCAGCAACCTGGGGAGAACAACTAATGAAAAACTGTTTTTT; CDR3 protein: CASNLGRTTNEKLFF
V gene: TRBV5-1; clone size: -; J gene: TRBJ2-5; D gene: TRBD1; CDR3 DNA: TGCGCCAGCAGCTTGGTATATGACAGGGATGGGGAGACCCAGTACTTC; CDR3 protein: CASSLVYDRDGETQYF
V gene: TRBV13; clone size: once; J gene: TRBJ2-7; D gene: -; CDR3 DNA: TGTGCCAGCAGCCCCAGGGTGCACGAGCAGTACTTC; CDR3 protein: CASSPRVHEQYF
V gene: TRBV7-6; clone size: -; J gene: TRBJ2-3; D gene: -; CDR3 DNA: TGTGCCAGCAGCTTAAACTCCCGATACACAGATACGCAGTATTTT; CDR3 protein: CASSLNSRYTDTQYF
V gene: TRBV9; clone size: -; J gene: TRBJ2-7; D gene: TRBD1; CDR3 DNA: TGTGCCAGCAGCGTAACACCCCCGAGGGGGCAGCAGTCCTACGAGCAGTACTTC; CDR3 protein: CASSVTPPRGQQSYEQYF
V gene: TRBV15; clone size: once; J gene: TRBJ2-3; D gene: TRBD1; CDR3 DNA: TGTGCCACCAGAAAAAAACCCCGGGACAGCCTACACACAGATACGCAGTATTTT; CDR3 protein: CATRKKPRDSLHTDTQYF
V gene: TRBV7-9; clone size: -; J gene: TRBJ1-2; D gene: -; CDR3 DNA: TGTGCCAGCAGCTTAGGAGATGGCGGATTGGGCTACACCTTC; CDR3 protein: CASSLGDGGLGYTF
V gene: TRBV6-6; clone size: -; J gene: TRBJ1-5; D gene: -; CDR3 DNA: TGTGCCAGCAGTTACTTACAGCCAAATCAGCCCCAGCATTTT; CDR3 protein: CASSYLQPNQPQHF
V gene: TRBV11-2; clone size: -; J gene: TRBJ1-1; D gene: TRBD1; CDR3 DNA: TGTGCCAGCAGCAGAACCCGCCCGGGACAGAGGAACACTGAAGCTTTCTTT; CDR3 protein: CASSRTRPGQRNTEAFF
V gene: TRBV5-1; clone size: -; J gene: TRBJ1-1; D gene: TRBD1; CDR3 DNA: TGCGCCAGCACCTTACAGGGGTTCACTGAAGCTTTCTTT; CDR3 protein: CASTLQGFTEAFF
V gene: TRBV4-2; clone size: -; J gene: TRBJ2-3; D gene: -; CDR3 DNA: TGTGCCAGCAGCCAAGACGGGACAGATACGCAGTATTTT; CDR3 protein: CASSQDGTDTQYF
V gene: TRBV5-1; clone size: once; J gene: TRBJ2-3; D gene: -; CDR3 DNA: TGCGCCAGCAGCTTGGCACCAGGGGATGGTGCAGGCACAGATACGCAGTATTTT; CDR3 protein: CASSLAPGDGAGTDTQYF
V gene: TRBV5-1; clone size: -; J gene: TRBJ1-6; D gene: -; CDR3 DNA: TGCGCCAGCAGGGCCGGTACAGGCCCCGTTTCACCCCTCCACTTT; CDR3 protein: CASRAGTGPVSPLHF
V gene: TRBV6-6; clone size: -; J gene: TRBJ2-1; D gene: TRBD2; CDR3 DNA: TGTGCCACCTCATACGGGGGGAATGAGCAGTTCTTC; CDR3 protein: CATSYGGNEQFF
V gene: TRBV15; clone size: -; J gene: TRBJ2-3; D gene: TRBD2; CDR3 DNA: TGTGCCACCAGCAGCCTTCTCAGCGGGGTGAGCACAGATACGCAGTATTTT; CDR3 protein: CATSSLLSGVSTDTQYF
V gene: TRBV15; clone size: few; J gene: TRBJ1-3; D gene: -; CDR3 DNA: TGTGCCACCAGCAGAGATCCGGGGGGGAACACCATATATTTT; CDR3 protein: CATSRDPGGNTIYF
V gene: TRBV6-6; clone size: once; J gene: TRBJ2-2; D gene: -; CDR3 DNA: TGTGCCAGCAGTTTTAAGGGGAACACCGGGGAGCTGTTTTTT; CDR3 protein: CASSFKGNTGELFF
V gene: TRBV7-9; clone size: -; J gene: TRBJ1-1; D gene: -; CDR3 DNA: TGTGCCAGCAGCTTAGCGCTAACAGTCCCTTTAGGGTCTGAAGCTTTCTTT; CDR3 protein: CASSLALTVPLGSEAFF
V gene: TRBV5-1; clone size: once; J gene: TRBJ1-1; D gene: -; CDR3 DNA: TGCGCCAGCAGCCCTCGGGGGGTAAGGGAGAACACTGAAGCTTTCTTT; CDR3 protein: CASSPRGVRENTEAFF
V gene: TRBV19; clone size: -; J gene: TRBJ1-5; D gene: -; CDR3 DNA: TGTGCCAGTAGTCTCAGGACAGATAGCAATCAGCCCCAGCATTTT; CDR3 protein: CASSLRTDSNQPQHF
V gene: TRBV5-4; clone size: -; J gene: TRBJ1-2; D gene: -; CDR3 DNA: TGTGCCAGCAGCACCGAAGTGCCCGGGGGAGGCTACACCTTC; CDR3 protein: CASSTEVPGGGYTF
V gene: TRBV25-1; clone size: -; J gene: TRBJ1-5; D gene: -; CDR3 DNA: TGTGCCAGCAGTGCGGACTCCATCCAGCCCCAGCATTTT; CDR3 protein: CASSADSIQPQHF
V gene: TRBV4-1; clone size: -; J gene: TRBJ2-6; D gene: -; CDR3 DNA: TGCGCCAGCAGCCCGCGGTCTGGAATTCACTCTGGGGCCAACGTCCTGACTTTC; CDR3 protein: CASSPRSGIHSGANVLTF
V gene: TRBV6-5; clone size: -; J gene: TRBJ1-6; D gene: -; CDR3 DNA: TGTGCCAGCCGATGGGCCAGGGGCAAATCACCCCTCCACTTT; CDR3 protein: CASRWARGKSPLHF
V gene: TRBV11-2; clone size: -; J gene: TRBJ2-3; D gene: TRBD1; CDR3 DNA: TGTGCCAGCAGCTTCCCCCGACAGGGCCTTTCTAGCACAGATACGCAGTATTTT; CDR3 protein: CASSFPRQGLSSTDTQYF
V gene: TRBV30; clone size: few; J gene: TRBJ1-1; D gene: -; CDR3 DNA: TGTGCCTGGAGCGGGGCATTTTCAGAAGCTTTCTTT; CDR3 protein: CAWSGAFSEAFF
V gene: TRBV10-1; clone size: -; J gene: TRBJ2-3; D gene: TRBD1; CDR3 DNA: TGCGCCAGCAGCGGACGACACAGGGGTGGAGATACGCAGTATTTT; CDR3 protein: CASSGRHRGGDTQYF
V gene: TRBV10-1; clone size: few; J gene: TRBJ2-7; D gene: TRBD2; CDR3 DNA: TGCGCCAGCAGTGACGGACTAGCGGGATGGGAGCAGTACTTC; CDR3 protein: CASSDGLAGWEQYF
V gene: TRBV15; clone size: -; J gene: TRBJ2-5; D gene: TRBD1; CDR3 DNA: TGTGCCACCAGCAGGCGAAGGGGGCGTCAAGAGACCCAGTACTTC; CDR3 protein: CATSRRRGRQETQYF
V gene: TRBV27; clone size: -; J gene: TRBJ1-6; D gene: -; CDR3 DNA: TGTGCCAGCAGGGACACGCTCTATAATTCACCCCTCCACTTT; CDR3 protein: CASRDTLYNSPLHF
V gene: TRBV6-5; clone size: -; J gene: TRBJ1-2; D gene: -; CDR3 DNA: TGTGCCAGCAGCTCCCCCCGGGATAACTATGGCTACACCTTC; CDR3 protein: CASSSPRDNYGYTF
V gene: TRBV4-1; clone size: -; J gene: TRBJ1-1; D gene: -; CDR3 DNA: TGCGCCAGCAATCGGAACCTGAACACTGAAGCTTTCTTT; CDR3 protein: CASNRNLNTEAFF
V gene: TRBV11-2; clone size: -; J gene: TRBJ2-3; D gene: -; CDR3 DNA: TGTGCCAGCAAAAAAGGGAATAGCGGTCGCACAGATACGCAGTATTTT; CDR3 protein: CASKKGNSGRTDTQYF
V gene: TRBV6-6; clone size: -; J gene: TRBJ1-6; D gene: -; CDR3 DNA: TGTGCCAGCGGACCTCCGGGGGAGAATTCACCCCTCCACTTT; CDR3 protein: CASGPPGENSPLHF
V gene: TRBV10-3; clone size: -; J gene: TRBJ2-7; D gene: -; CDR3 DNA: TGTGCCATCAGTGACGGTTGGGACGAGCAGTACTTC; CDR3 protein: CAISDGWDEQYF
V gene: TRBV4-1; clone size: -; J gene: TRBJ2-3; D gene: -; CDR3 DNA: TGCGCCAGCAGCCCGAAGCCCCAGTTCACAGATACGCAGTATTTT; CDR3 protein: CASSPKPQFTDTQYF
V gene: TRBV5-5; clone size: -; J gene: TRBJ1-2; D gene: -; CDR3 DNA: TGTGCCAGCAGCCCAAGGCCCGACCGAACTAACTATGGCTACACCTTC; CDR3 protein: CASSPRPDRTNYGYTF
V gene: TRBV11-3; clone size: -; J gene: TRBJ2-7; D gene: TRBD2; CDR3 DNA: TGTGCCAGCAGAGATAGCGGGGGGGAGTCGACCGAGCAGTACTTC; CDR3 protein: CASRDSGGESTEQYF
V gene: TRBV10-3; clone size: -; J gene: TRBJ2-7; D gene: -; CDR3 DNA: TGTGCCATCAGTAGACGTCCCAGCGACGAGCAGTACTTC; CDR3 protein: CAISRRPSDEQYF
V gene: TRBV11-2; clone size: -; J gene: TRBJ2-7; D gene: -; CDR3 DNA: TGTGCCAGCAGCTCCTTAGCGGCGGCCTACGAGCAGTACTTC; CDR3 protein: CASSSLAAAYEQYF
V gene: TRBV20-1; clone size: -; J gene: TRBJ2-5; D gene: TRBD2; CDR3 DNA: TGCAGGGCTCTAGCGGGGCCCCGAGAGTACTTC; CDR3 protein: CRALAGPREYF
V gene: TRBV29-1; clone size: -; J gene: TRBJ1-2; D gene: -; CDR3 DNA: TGCAGCGTTGAAACGACTGGCTACACCTTC; CDR3 protein: CSVETTGYTF
V gene: TRBV7-9; clone size: once; J gene: TRBJ2-3; D gene: -; CDR3 DNA: TGTGCCAGCAGCCCAGCCTTTGGACAGTCCGAAAACACAGATACGCAGTATTTT; CDR3 protein: CASSPAFGQSENTDTQYF
V gene: TRBV16; clone size: once; J gene: TRBJ1-6; D gene: TRBD1; CDR3 DNA: TGTGCCAGCAGCCAATTGTGGACAGGGTTGGAATCCTCCTATAATTCACCCCTCCACTTT; CDR3 protein: CASSQLWTGLESSYNSPLHF